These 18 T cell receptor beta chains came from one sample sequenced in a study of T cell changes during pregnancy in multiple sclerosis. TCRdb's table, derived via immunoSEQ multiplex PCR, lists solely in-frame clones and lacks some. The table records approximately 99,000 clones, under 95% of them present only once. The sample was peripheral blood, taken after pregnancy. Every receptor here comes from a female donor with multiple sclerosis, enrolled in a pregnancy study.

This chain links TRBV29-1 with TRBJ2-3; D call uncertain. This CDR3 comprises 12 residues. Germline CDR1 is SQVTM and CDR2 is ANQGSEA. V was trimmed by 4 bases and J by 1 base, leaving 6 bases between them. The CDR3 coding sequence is TGCAGCGTTGGCACGGGCACAGATACGCAGTATTTT. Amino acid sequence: CSVGTGTDTQYF.

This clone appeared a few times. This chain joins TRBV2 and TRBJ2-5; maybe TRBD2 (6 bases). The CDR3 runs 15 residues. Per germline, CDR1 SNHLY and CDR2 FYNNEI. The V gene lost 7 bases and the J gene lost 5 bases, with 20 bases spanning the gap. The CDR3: CASTHPWVAEETQYF. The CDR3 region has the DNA TGTGCCAGCACACACCCGTGGGTAGCGGAGGAGACCCAGTACTTC.

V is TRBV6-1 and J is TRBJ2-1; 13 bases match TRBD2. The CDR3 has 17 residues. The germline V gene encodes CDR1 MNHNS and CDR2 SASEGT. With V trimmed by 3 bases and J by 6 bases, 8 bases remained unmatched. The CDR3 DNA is TGTGCCAGCAGTGACAGAATTACTAGCGGGAGGGGCAATGAGCAGTTCTTC. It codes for CASSDRITSGRGNEQFF.

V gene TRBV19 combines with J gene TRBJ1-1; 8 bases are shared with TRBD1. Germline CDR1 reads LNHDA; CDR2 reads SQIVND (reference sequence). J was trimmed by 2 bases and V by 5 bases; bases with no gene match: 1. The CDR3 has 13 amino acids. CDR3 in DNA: TGTGCCAGTAGTGCAGGGGGCAACACTGAAGCTTTCTTT. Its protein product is CASSAGGNTEAFF. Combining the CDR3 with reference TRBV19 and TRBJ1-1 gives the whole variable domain DGGITQSPKYLFRKEGQNVTLSCEQNLNHDAMYWYRQDPGQGLRLIYYSQIVNDFQKGDIAEGYSVSREKKESFPLTVTSAQKNPTAFYLCASSAGGNTEAFFGQGTRLTVV.

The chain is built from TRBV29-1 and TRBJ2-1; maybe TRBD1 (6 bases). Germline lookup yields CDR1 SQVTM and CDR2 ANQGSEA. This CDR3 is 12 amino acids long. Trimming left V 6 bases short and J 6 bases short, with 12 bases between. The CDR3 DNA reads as TGCAGCGTCATGAAACAGGGCAATGAGCAGTTCTTC. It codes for CSVMKQGNEQFF.

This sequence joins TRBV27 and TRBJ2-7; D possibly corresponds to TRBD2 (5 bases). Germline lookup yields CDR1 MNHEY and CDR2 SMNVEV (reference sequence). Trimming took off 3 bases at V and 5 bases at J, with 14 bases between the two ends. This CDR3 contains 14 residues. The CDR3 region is CASSFRLPGDEQYF. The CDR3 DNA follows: TGTGCCAGCAGTTTTCGACTACCGGGCGACGAGCAGTACTTC.

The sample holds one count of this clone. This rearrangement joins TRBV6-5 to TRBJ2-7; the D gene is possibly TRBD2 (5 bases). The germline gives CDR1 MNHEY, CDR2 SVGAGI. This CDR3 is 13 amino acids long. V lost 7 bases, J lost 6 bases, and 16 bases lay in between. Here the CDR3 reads CASNLGSEGEQYF. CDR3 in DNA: TGTGCCAGCAACCTAGGGAGCGAGGGCGAGCAGTACTTC.

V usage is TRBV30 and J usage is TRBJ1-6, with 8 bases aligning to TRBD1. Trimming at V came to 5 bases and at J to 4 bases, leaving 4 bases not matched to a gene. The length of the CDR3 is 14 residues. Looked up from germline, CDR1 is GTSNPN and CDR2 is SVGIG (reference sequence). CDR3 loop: CAWRQGRYNSPLHF. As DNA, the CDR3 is TGTGCCTGGCGACAGGGGAGGTATAATTCACCCCTCCACTTT.

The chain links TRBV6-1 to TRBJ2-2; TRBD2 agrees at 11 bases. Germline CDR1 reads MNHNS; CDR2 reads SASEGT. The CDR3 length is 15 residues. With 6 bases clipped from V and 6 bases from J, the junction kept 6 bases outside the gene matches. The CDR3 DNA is TGTGCCAGCAGGGAACTAGCGGGAGCCCCCGGGGAGCTGTTTTTT. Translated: CASRELAGAPGELFF.

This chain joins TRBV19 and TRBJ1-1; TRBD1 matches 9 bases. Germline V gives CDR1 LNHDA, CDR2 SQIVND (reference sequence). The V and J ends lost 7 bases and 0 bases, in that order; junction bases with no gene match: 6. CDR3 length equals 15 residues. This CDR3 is CASKKRTGVNTEAFF. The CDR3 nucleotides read TGTGCCAGTAAGAAACGGACAGGGGTGAACACTGAAGCTTTCTTT.

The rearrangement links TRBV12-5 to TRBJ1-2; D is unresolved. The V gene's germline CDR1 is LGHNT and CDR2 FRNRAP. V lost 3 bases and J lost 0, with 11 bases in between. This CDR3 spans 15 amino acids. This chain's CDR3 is CASGFNAVPNYGYTF. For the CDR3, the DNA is TGTGCTAGTGGTTTTAATGCAGTTCCTAACTATGGCTACACCTTC.

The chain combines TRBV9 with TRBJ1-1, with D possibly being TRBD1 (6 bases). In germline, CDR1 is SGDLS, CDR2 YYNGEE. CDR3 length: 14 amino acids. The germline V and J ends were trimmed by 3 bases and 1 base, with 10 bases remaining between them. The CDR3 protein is CASSARGGNTEAFF. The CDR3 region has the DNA TGTGCCAGCAGCGCCCGAGGGGGGAACACTGAAGCTTTCTTT.

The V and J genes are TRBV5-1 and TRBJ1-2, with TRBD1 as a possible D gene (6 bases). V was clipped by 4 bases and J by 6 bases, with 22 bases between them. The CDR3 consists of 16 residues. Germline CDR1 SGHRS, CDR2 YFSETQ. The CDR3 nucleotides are TGCGCCAGCAGCCAGGGTGGGGGCTATTCTAGGAATGGCTACACCTTC. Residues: CASSQGGGYSRNGYTF.

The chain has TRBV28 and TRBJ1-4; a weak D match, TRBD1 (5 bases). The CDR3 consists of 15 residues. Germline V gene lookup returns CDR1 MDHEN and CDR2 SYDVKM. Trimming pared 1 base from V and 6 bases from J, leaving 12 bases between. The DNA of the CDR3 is TGTGCCAGCAGTTTATTAGGGACTTTATATGAAAAACTGTTTTTT. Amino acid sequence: CASSLLGTLYEKLFF.

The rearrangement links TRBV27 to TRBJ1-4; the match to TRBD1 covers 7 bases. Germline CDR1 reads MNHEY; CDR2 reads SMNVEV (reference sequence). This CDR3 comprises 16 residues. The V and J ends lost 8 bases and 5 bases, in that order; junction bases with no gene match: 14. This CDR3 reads CASWSGRGGVNEKLFF. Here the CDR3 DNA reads TGTGCCAGCTGGTCGGGGAGAGGGGGCGTAAATGAAAAACTGTTTTTT.

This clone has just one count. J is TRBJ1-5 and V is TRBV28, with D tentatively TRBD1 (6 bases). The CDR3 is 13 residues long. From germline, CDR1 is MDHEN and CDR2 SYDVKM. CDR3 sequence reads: CVLLGQNNQPQHF. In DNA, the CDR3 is TGTGTACTTCTTGGACAGAACAATCAGCCCCAGCATTTT. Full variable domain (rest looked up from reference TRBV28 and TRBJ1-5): DVKVTQSSRYLVKRTGEKVFLECVQDMDHENMFWYRQDPGLGLRLIYFSYDVKMKEKGDIPEGYSVSREKKERFSLILESASTNQTSMYLCVLLGQNNQPQHFGDGTRLSIL.

The CDR3 coding sequence is TGTGCCAGCAGTAGGGACTCCCAAGAGACCCAGTACTTC. Its translation is CASSRDSQETQYF. The chain links TRBV2 to TRBJ2-5; D perhaps matches TRBD2 (6 bases). There are 13 residues in the CDR3. CDR1 and CDR2 (germline): SNHLY, FYNNEI. V lost 5 bases, J lost 1 base, and 8 bases lay in between. The full variable domain, its missing parts supplied by reference TRBV2 and TRBJ2-5, is EPEVTQTPSHQVTQMGQEVILRCVPISNHLYFYWYRQILGQKVEFLVSFYNNEISEKSEIFDDQFSVERPDGSNFTLKIRSTKLEDSAMYFCASSRDSQETQYFGPGTRLLVL.

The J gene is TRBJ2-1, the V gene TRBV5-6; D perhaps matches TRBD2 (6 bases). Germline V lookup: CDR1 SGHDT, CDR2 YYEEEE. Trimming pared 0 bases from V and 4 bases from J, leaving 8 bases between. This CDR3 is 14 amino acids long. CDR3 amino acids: CASSLGTTYNEQFF. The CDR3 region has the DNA TGTGCCAGCAGCTTGGGGACTACTTACAATGAGCAGTTCTTC.